These T cell receptor beta chains were read from a single sample in a study of shared clonotypes between healthy human individuals. TCRdb's table, derived via immunoSEQ multiplex PCR, lists solely in-frame clones and lacks some. This table has about 2,100,000 clones, approximately 94% appearing once. Sequenced input: naive CD8+ T cells from PBMCs. The receptor source for this set is a man younger than 35 in good health. Some clones in this sample may be carry-over from other donors' samples. CDR3s include the opening cysteine and the closing phenylalanine or tryptophan. D genes are given only for firm matches. The listing skips clone size in some rows; elsewhere it reads once, few, many or a size class.

v_gene,d_gene,abundance,j_gene,CDR3nt,CDR3aa
TRBV5-5,TRBD1,-,TRBJ1-5,TGTGCCAGCAGCGCTGGGGACAGCCCGAGCGCTCAGCCCCAGCATTTT,CASSAGDSPSAQPQHF
TRBV6-6,-,-,TRBJ1-2,TGTGCCAGCCTTGGGCGTGGCTACACCTTC,CASLGRGYTF
TRBV28,-,-,TRBJ1-2,TGTGCCAGCAGCTCCTTTAAAGCTAACTATGGCTACACCTTC,CASSSFKANYGYTF
TRBV10-1,TRBD1,-,TRBJ2-4,TGCGCCAGCAGTGAGATAGGACAGGGTCCCGTATTAGCCAAAAACATTCAGTACTTC,CASSEIGQGPVLAKNIQYF
TRBV9,-,-,TRBJ1-2,TGTGCCAGCAGCGCAGGGGAGGGTAGCTACACCTTC,CASSAGEGSYTF
TRBV14,-,-,TRBJ2-3,TGTGCCAGCAGCCAAGAAGGTTACACAGATACGCAGTATTTT,CASSQEGYTDTQYF
TRBV2,-,once,TRBJ2-1,TGTGCCAGCAGTGAACGGGCAGGCGACTACAATGAGCAGTTCTTC,CASSERAGDYNEQFF
TRBV5-8,TRBD1,-,TRBJ1-1,TGTGCCAGCAGCTTGATCGCGGCCGGGACAGGGTCTTTCTTT,CASSLIAAGTGSFF
TRBV11-2,TRBD2,-,TRBJ2-1,TGTGCCAGCAGCTTAAACGGGAGGGCCAGCTACAATGAGCAGTTCTTC,CASSLNGRASYNEQFF
TRBV7-2,TRBD2,-,TRBJ2-3,TGTGCCAGCAGCTTGGGACTAGCGGGTGGCACAGATACGCAGTATTTT,CASSLGLAGGTDTQYF
TRBV7-9,-,few,TRBJ1-1,TGTGCCAGCAGCTTGGACAGAACGAACACTGAAGCTTTCTTT,CASSLDRTNTEAFF
TRBV7-2,TRBD1,-,TRBJ1-3,TGTGCCAGCAGCCCCGGACAGGGGGGAAACACCATATATTTT,CASSPGQGGNTIYF
TRBV2,-,once,TRBJ2-5,TGTGCCAGCAAGGCAGGACAAGAGACCCAGTACTTC,CASKAGQETQYF